The next 13 T cell receptor beta chains were all read from a single sample in a study of CD8+ T cells in alopecia areata. TCR sequencing used cDNA made by reverse transcription of extracted RNA. Repertoires were generated with immunoSEQ multiplex PCR, while TCRdb's copy carries only in-frame clones and drops some. The sample consists of 200,000 to 250,000 clones, about 53% of them appearing once. The material sequenced was CD4+ T cells sorted from blood, taken at week 0. The receptors were sampled from a human donor with alopecia areata.

This clone has just a few counts. The chain couples TRBV5-1 to TRBJ2-2; D may be TRBD1 (7 bases). Trimming shortened V by 4 bases and J by 2 bases, and 18 bases separated the two germline ends. Germline V gene lookup returns CDR1 SGHRS and CDR2 YFSETQ. The CDR3 is made up of 17 amino acids. The CDR3 nucleotides read TGCGCCAGCAGCGGGAGGACAGGTTCGGTAAACACCGGGGAGCTGTTTTTT. Translation gives CASSGRTGSVNTGELFF.

V usage is TRBV29-1 and J usage is TRBJ2-5; 7 bases are shared with TRBD2. The germline V gene encodes CDR1 SQVTM and CDR2 ANQGSEA. This CDR3 contains 14 residues. Trimming took 3 bases from V and 4 from J; bases not matched to a gene: 8. The CDR3 DNA sequence: TGCAGCGTTGAGGGAGATGGGGGGGGAGAGACCCAGTACTTC. It yields the protein CSVEGDGGGETQYF.

The V call is TRBV27, the J call TRBJ2-1, with TRBD1 identical over 8 bases. Germline V gene data show CDR1 as MNHEY and CDR2 as SMNVEV (reference sequence). With 6 bases clipped from V and 9 bases from J, the junction kept 7 bases outside the gene matches. The CDR3 has 13 amino acids. The chain's CDR3 is CASRLRTGFEQFF. In DNA, the CDR3 is TGTGCCAGCAGACTTCGGACAGGGTTTGAGCAGTTCTTC.

The chain carries TRBV2 and TRBJ1-1; D is perhaps TRBD1 (5 bases). Germline CDR1 and CDR2: SNHLY and FYNNEI. V was clipped by 0 bases and J by 3 bases, with 8 bases between them. The CDR3 has 14 amino acids. CDR3 sequence (DNA): TGTGCCAGCAGTGAAGCCTCGGGGGACACTGAAGCTTTCTTT. Protein product: CASSEASGDTEAFF.

This clone has just a few counts. The rearrangement joins TRBV30 to TRBJ2-3; D is perhaps TRBD1 or TRBD2 (6 bases each). This CDR3 contains 16 residues. Germline lookup yields CDR1 GTSNPN and CDR2 SVGIG (reference sequence). V was cut by 1 base and J by 1 base, with 15 bases left in between. CDR3: CAWSAGARGGTDTQYF. The CDR3 region has the DNA TGTGCCTGGAGTGCGGGGGCGAGGGGTGGCACAGATACGCAGTATTTT.

In its sample, this clone was seen once. V is TRBV6-5 and J is TRBJ2-7; possible D gene TRBD1, 5 bases. The CDR3 totals 15 residues. Germline CDR1 and CDR2: MNHEY and SVGAGI. Trimming left V 6 bases short and J 3 bases short, with 18 bases between. CDR3 coding DNA: TGTGCCAGCAGCCGCCACAGGTCCCATTTCTACGAGCAGTACTTC. This sequence encodes CASSRHRSHFYEQYF.

V is TRBV29-1 and J is TRBJ1-2; D may be TRBD1 (5 bases). CDR1 is SQVTM and CDR2 is ANQGSEA in the germline V gene. Trimming cost V 0 bases and J 0 bases, with 11 bases left between them. This CDR3 spans 15 amino acids. The CDR3: CSVEETVFANYGYTF. The DNA for the CDR3 is TGCAGCGTTGAAGAGACAGTATTTGCTAACTATGGCTACACCTTC.

This chain uses TRBV9 with TRBJ2-1; D not resolved. The CDR3 spans 14 residues. Trimming took 3 bases from V and 9 from J, leaving 16 bases between them. The germline V gene has CDR1 SGDLS and CDR2 YYNGEE. The CDR3 nucleotides are TGTGCCAGCAGCGCAGAAGTGTCAGAGAGTGAGCAGTTCTTC. Its translation: CASSAEVSESEQFF.

This rearrangement joins TRBV6-5 to TRBJ2-7, with 7 bases aligning to TRBD1. CDR3 length: 14 residues. V was pared by 6 bases and J by 0 bases, with 5 bases of the junction left unmatched. Germline V gene lookup returns CDR1 MNHEY and CDR2 SVGAGI. CDR3 DNA sequence: TGTGCCAGCAGAAGACAGGGATCCTCCTACGAGCAGTACTTC. As protein: CASRRQGSSYEQYF.

This chain connects TRBV4-1 to TRBJ2-7; perhaps TRBD2 as D (6 bases). V lost 2 bases and J 0 bases, leaving 11 bases between the germline ends. This CDR3 has 15 residues. Looked up from germline, CDR1 is MGHRA and CDR2 is YSYEKL. CDR3 nucleotides: TGCGCCAGCAGCCAAACGGGACTCAGCTCCTACGAGCAGTACTTC. As protein: CASSQTGLSSYEQYF.

The chain has TRBV15 and TRBJ2-5; TRBD1 aligns across 10 bases. Germline CDR1 is LNHNV and CDR2 is YYDKDF (reference sequence). The length of the CDR3 is 14 residues. The J segment lost 2 bases and the V segment lost 7 bases, leaving 4 bases of the junction unmatched. The CDR3 loop is CATIRDRGQETQYF. The CDR3 bases are TGTGCCACCATCCGGGACAGGGGACAAGAGACCCAGTACTTC.

This clone appeared a few times. The rearrangement joins TRBV7-3 to TRBJ1-1; D ambiguous. Germline-derived CDR1 and CDR2 are SGHTA and FQGTGA. This CDR3 region has 13 residues. Trimming took off 0 bases at V and 6 bases at J, with 8 bases between the two ends. The CDR3 coding sequence is TGTGCCAGCAGCTTAACGTTGAGCGCTGAAGCTTTCTTT. Its translation is CASSLTLSAEAFF.

This rearrangement joins TRBV7-6 to TRBJ2-7, with 7 positions matching TRBD1. V was clipped by 0 bases and J by 0 bases; unmatched bases: 2. Germline CDR1 reads SGHVS; CDR2 reads FNYEAQ. This CDR3 comprises 15 residues. The DNA for the CDR3 is TGTGCCAGCAGCTTAGCAGGACAGGCCTCCTACGAGCAGTACTTC. It encodes CASSLAGQASYEQYF.